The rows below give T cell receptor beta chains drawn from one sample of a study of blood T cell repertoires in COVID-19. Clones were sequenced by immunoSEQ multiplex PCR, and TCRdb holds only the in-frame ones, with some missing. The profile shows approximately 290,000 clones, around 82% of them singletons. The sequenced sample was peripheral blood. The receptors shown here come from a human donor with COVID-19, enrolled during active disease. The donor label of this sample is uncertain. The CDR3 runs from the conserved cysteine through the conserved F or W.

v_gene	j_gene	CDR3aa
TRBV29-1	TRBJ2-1	CSVEGTSGSQVEQFF
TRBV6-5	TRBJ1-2	CASSYDRVSRNYGYTF
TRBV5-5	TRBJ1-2	CASSLIAEAGGYTF
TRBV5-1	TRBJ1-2	CASSPQPGQGGGYTF
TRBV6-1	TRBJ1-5	CASSEAPGEGHF
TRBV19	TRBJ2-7	CASKGKRDSYEQYF
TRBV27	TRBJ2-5	CASSARGETQYF
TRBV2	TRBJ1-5	CASSQLGQLNSNQPQHF
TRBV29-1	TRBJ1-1	CSAYDRNTEAFF
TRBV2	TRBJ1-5	CASTSQTGANQPQHF
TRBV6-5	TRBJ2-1	CASSTRTSGDNEQFF
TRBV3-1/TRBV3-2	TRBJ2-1	CASSQDSSEQFF
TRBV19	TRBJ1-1	CASRGDIETRTEAFF
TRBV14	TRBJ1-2	CASSPDRGGLGYTF
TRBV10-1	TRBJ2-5	CASSESFTGLETQYF
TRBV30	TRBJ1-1	CAWSPRRITGNTEAFF
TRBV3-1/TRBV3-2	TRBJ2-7	CASSLGHTEQYF
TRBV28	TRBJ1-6	CASSQFREHSPLHF
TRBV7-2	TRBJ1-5	CASSLEQARNQPQHF
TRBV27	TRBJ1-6	CASSLTGDSLHF
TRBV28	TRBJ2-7	CASSSRAGPLREAHEQYF
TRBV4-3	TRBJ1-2	CASSQEGTDGYTF
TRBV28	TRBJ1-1	CASRRDGGLDTEAFF
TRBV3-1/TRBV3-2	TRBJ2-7	CASSQVTYEQYF
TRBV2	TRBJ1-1	CASSEPDRGATEAFF
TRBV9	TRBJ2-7	CASSVSPGTASYEQYF
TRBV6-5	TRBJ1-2	CASRRGQKINYGYTF
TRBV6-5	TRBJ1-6	CASSPPRGNNSPLHF
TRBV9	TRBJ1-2	CASSMAGADGYTF
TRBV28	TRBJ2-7	CASTEGLAVPPYEQYF
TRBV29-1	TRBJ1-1	CTIWGGTEAFF
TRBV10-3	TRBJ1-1	CAIRADRGNTEAFF
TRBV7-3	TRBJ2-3	CASSLGLAGVDTQYF
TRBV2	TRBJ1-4	CASNTGQNEKLFF
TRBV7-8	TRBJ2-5	CASSLDDRAPGTQYF
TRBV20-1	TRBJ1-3	CSASRDRRAGNTIYF
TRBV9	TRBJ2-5	CASNRVGEETQYF
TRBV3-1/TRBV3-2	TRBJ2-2	CASSQAGQYTGELFF
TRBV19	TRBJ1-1	CASKMRAGPKNTEAFF
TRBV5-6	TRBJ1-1	CASSPGLENTEAFF
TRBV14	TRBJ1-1	CASSQDRGTEAFF
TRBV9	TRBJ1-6	CASSVVGGPSPLHF
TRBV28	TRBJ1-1	CASSSQPRGTAEAFF
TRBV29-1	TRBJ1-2	CSVEAPDRGQRYYGYTF
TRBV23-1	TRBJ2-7	CASRKDWNYEQYF
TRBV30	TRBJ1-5	CAWNTGGGQPQHF
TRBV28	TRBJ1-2	CASSFQGMNYGYTF
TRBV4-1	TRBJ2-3	CASIKLAGGPDTQYF
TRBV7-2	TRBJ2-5	CASSLSNGETQYF
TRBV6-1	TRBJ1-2	CASSAQYSGVLGYGYTF
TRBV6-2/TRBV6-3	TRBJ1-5	CASSYSRTLGGYQPQHF